The source of this T cell receptor beta chain is a study of monozygotic twins with cystic fibrosis (dated by TCRdb to the early 2020s). Concerning the study at large: Barcoded libraries were prepared with roughly 16 PCR cycles from around 3 micrograms of fragmented DNA. Data for three of the twin pairs had previously been reported in another context. On the day blood was drawn, the twins' weight-for-height and FEVPerc (FEV1 disease centile) were ranked against those of the 800 to 1,100 cohort participants. The cohort included ten female and six male twin pairs, mostly children and adolescents, aged roughly 2.0 to 40 years with a median of roughly 9.1 years. To assess genetic influence on V and J gene usage, the study compared TCR beta repertoires within and across 16 monozygotic twin pairs with cystic fibrosis. What the work shows at the level of the full study, not this receptor alone: Simpson clonality was generally low (median roughly 0.009), which suggests a naive-dominated repertoire, and clonality was higher in the most severely affected patients. Only a small cohort was studied, and no association of shared CDR3 numbers with age, concordance or disease severity was found. The greatest similarity to the co-twin was observed for V gene usage in 13 of 16 pairs and for J usage in 8 of 16 pairs, which suggested genetic constraints. Nucleotide-identical clonotype sharing was significantly higher within monozygotic CF twin pairs than between unrelated CF individuals (P = 0.000026, Mann-Whitney).

Following the manufacturer's instructions, the researchers used the immunoSEQ immune profiling system to amplify TCR beta CDR3 regions via multiplex PCR. An Illumina NextSeq system was used for sequencing. Per the authors' processing: The immunoSEQ Analyzer platform handled processing of the sequence data, and clonality was calculated by taking the square root of Simpson's index of productive rearrangements. Similarity in V and J usage was measured by Jensen-Shannon distance, and OLGA was used to compute CDR3 generation probabilities. The immuneACCESS database (August 2020) and VDJdb (December 2020) were searched for shared CDR3 sequences. The source is immuneACCESS, and TCRdb retained only in-frame sequences with V and J called. Part of the clones is not carried over; for the studies checked, unresolved V genes explain less than half of this, and the remainder is unexplained. V and J calls and clone size follow that table, whereas D and trimming were derived from the DNA. The sample records about 7,500 clones, around 94% of which are singletons. The top ten clonotypes cover about 0.49% of the sample.

V loses 3 bases, J loses 4 bases, and the germline ends lie 12 bases apart. As encoded in the germline V gene, CDR1 is MRHNA while CDR2 is SNTAGT. Reading from cysteine to phenylalanine, the CDR3 counts 15 amino acids. Left in the record is the CDR3 DNA by itself, 45 bases read in frame from the first base. As for this clone: Its antigen is not yet known. Base qualities are missing; no much larger clone stands one base away.

The twin pairs came from the European Cystic Fibrosis Twin and Sibling Study Cohort, a cohort that recruited patients from 150 to 200 CF clinics across 14 European countries. Zygosity and CFTR genotype were verified in-house, with zygosity tested by multiplex PCR of nine short tandem repeat loci. Peripheral blood was sampled from each twin, and clinical parameters were recorded on the day of blood sampling. Genomic DNA was isolated from peripheral blood cells with phenol/chloroform and kept in TE buffer at 4 degrees C. This receptor chain uses TRBV6-4 and TRBJ2-2, with a tentative D gene TRBD2 over 5 matching bases. Sequencing was done on a sample of blood. This receptor was taken from a boy aged 2 to 10 with cystic fibrosis. The DNA sequence reads TGTGCCAGCAGTGAAACGTGGGCGGGCACCGGGGAGCTGTTTTTT. This sequence encodes CASSETWAGTGELFF.